The rows below give T cell receptor beta chains drawn from one sample of a study of Ad26.COV2.S vaccination and SARS-CoV-2 variants. Clones were sequenced by immunoSEQ multiplex PCR, and TCRdb holds only the in-frame ones, with some missing. Of roughly 350,000 clones listed, around 87% were seen once; the top ten hold roughly 3.1%. Sample: peripheral blood, taken in a trial of Ad26.COV2.S vaccine versus placebo. The receptors here all came from a person between 18 and 65 years old who received the Ad26.COV2.S COVID-19 vaccine or a placebo. Each CDR3 is given with its conserved first and last residue. D genes are given only for firm matches. The size of a clone is reported for some rows only, either as once, few or many, or as a class for expanded clones.

d_call cdr3_length j_call clone_size v_call cdr3_nt cdr3_aa
- 14 TRBJ2-7 - TRBV25-1 TGTGCCAGCAGTCCGAGGGCACAAAGGCACGAGCAGTACTTC CASSPRAQRHEQYF
- 18 TRBJ2-1 - TRBV7-9 TGTGCCAGCAGCTTAGGGCAGGGAGGATTCCTGGAAGACAATGAGCAGTTCTTC CASSLGQGGFLEDNEQFF
- 15 TRBJ2-7 - TRBV6-6 TGTGCCAGCAGTTACCAACTAGAACCCCAATACGAGCAGTACTTC CASSYQLEPQYEQYF
- 12 TRBJ1-1 - TRBV6-2/TRBV6-3 TGTGCCAGCAGTTTAGGATTGCGTGAAGCTTTCTTT CASSLGLREAFF
- 16 TRBJ2-7 - TRBV11-2 TGTGCCAGCAGCCCCAGAGGCTCGGGGGTCCGCTACGAGCAGTACTTC CASSPRGSGVRYEQYF
- 16 TRBJ1-2 - TRBV2 TGTGCCAACCGCCACAGGGACGCTAGCCAAATCTATGGCTACACCTTC CANRHRDASQIYGYTF
TRBD1 14 TRBJ1-6 - TRBV30 TGTGCCTGGCGTTGGGGACAGCAAAATTCACCCCTCCACTTT CAWRWGQQNSPLHF
- 16 TRBJ1-3 - TRBV5-1 TGCGCCAGCAGCTTGGCCCTACAGGGCGGAGGAAACACCATATATTTT CASSLALQGGGNTIYF
- 15 TRBJ1-4 - TRBV25-1 TGTGCCAGCAGTGAAGGGAAGGGGCCGAGAGAAAAACTGTTTTTT CASSEGKGPREKLFF
TRBD1 14 TRBJ1-6 - TRBV6-6 TGTGCCAGCAGTCCCCAGGGGGGATCAGCACCCCTCCACTTT CASSPQGGSAPLHF
- 12 TRBJ2-2 - TRBV6-5 TGTGCCAGCAGTTACTCTGGCGGGGAGCTGTTTTTT CASSYSGGELFF
- 15 TRBJ2-3 - TRBV5-1 TGCGCCAGCAGCTTGGAAGGCAGGGCGGTAGATACGCAGTATTTT CASSLEGRAVDTQYF
TRBD1 14 TRBJ2-5 - TRBV5-6 TGTGCCAGCAGCTGGGGACAGCCCTCTGAGACCCAGTACTTC CASSWGQPSETQYF
- 15 TRBJ2-5 - TRBV3-1/TRBV3-2 TGTGCCAGCAGCCAAGAATATGGGAGTATGGAGACCCAGTACTTC CASSQEYGSMETQYF
- 14 TRBJ2-5 - TRBV19 TGTGCCAGTAGTAAGGAAGTAGCGAGGAAGACCCAGTACTTC CASSKEVARKTQYF
- 16 TRBJ1-4 - TRBV5-1 TGCGCCAGCATGAAGTTTGGGGGTGCCGGTAATGAAAAACTGTTTTTT CASMKFGGAGNEKLFF
TRBD1 15 TRBJ1-5 - TRBV7-2 TGTGCCAGCAGCGGCCAACAGGGGGCAGGGCAGCCCCAGCATTTT CASSGQQGAGQPQHF
- 15 TRBJ1-1 - TRBV19 TGTGCCGCCGCCGGCTCCGGGTCGAGGGACACTGAAGCTTTCTTT CAAAGSGSRDTEAFF
TRBD2 15 TRBJ2-7 - TRBV7-8 TGTGCCAGCAGCTTAGGGCTAGCGGGGACCTACGAGCAGTACTTC CASSLGLAGTYEQYF
- 15 TRBJ1-5 - TRBV10-3 TGTGCCATCAGTGAAGGAGGTAGTGGCAATCAGCCCCAGCATTTT CAISEGGSGNQPQHF
TRBD2 15 TRBJ2-7 - TRBV9 TGTGCCAGCAGCCCCCGATTAGCGGGGGTTTACGAGCAGTACTTC CASSPRLAGVYEQYF
- 15 TRBJ2-1 - TRBV11-2 TGTGCCAGCAGCTTAAGGGCGGGTCAGGCCTCTGAGCAGTTCTTC CASSLRAGQASEQFF
- 17 TRBJ2-1 once TRBV19 TGTGCCAGTAGTATAGTTCTCAGGGCATTCCCCTACAATGAGCAGTTCTTC CASSIVLRAFPYNEQFF
TRBD2 15 TRBJ2-3 once TRBV5-1 TGCGCCAGCAGCACCCGGGGACTAGCGGGAGATACGCAGTATTTT CASSTRGLAGDTQYF
- 14 TRBJ1-1 - TRBV29-1 TGCAGCGTTGATATGGGAGGGATGAACACTGAAGCTTTCTTT CSVDMGGMNTEAFF
- 18 TRBJ2-3 - TRBV5-1 TGCGCCAGCAGCTTGGAACCCTTAGACAGTGTTCCAACAGATACGCAGTATTTT CASSLEPLDSVPTDTQYF
- 16 TRBJ1-5 - TRBV19 TGTGCCAGTAGTATAAAACAGGCCCCTAGCAATCAGCCCCAGCATTTT CASSIKQAPSNQPQHF
TRBD1 14 TRBJ1-4 once TRBV6-1 TGTGCCAGCAGTGACAGGGGGCGATATGAAAAACTGTTTTTT CASSDRGRYEKLFF
TRBD1 14 TRBJ1-1 - TRBV9 TGTGCCAGCAGCGAAATGACAGGGGCCACTGAAGCTTTCTTT CASSEMTGATEAFF
- 14 TRBJ2-3 - TRBV11-3 TGTGCCAGCAGCTTGGGGGGAGGAACAGATACGCAGTATTTT CASSLGGGTDTQYF
- 14 TRBJ1-1 - TRBV10-3 TGTGCCATCAGCGAAACAGGACTGAACACTGAAGCTTTCTTT CAISETGLNTEAFF
TRBD2 16 TRBJ2-5 once TRBV5-5 TGTGCCAGCAGCTTGACTAGCGGGGGGACGGGGGAGACCCAGTACTTC CASSLTSGGTGETQYF
- 13 TRBJ1-2 - TRBV4-1 TGCGCCAGCAGCCAAGATGGAGGGGACGGCTACACCTTC CASSQDGGDGYTF
TRBD2 15 TRBJ2-1 - TRBV7-3 TGTGCCAGCAGCTTAGAAGCGGGGGGCCGCATTGAGCAGTTCTTC CASSLEAGGRIEQFF
- 12 TRBJ1-2 - TRBV2 TGTGCCGACCGGACAGAGAACTATGGCTACACCTTC CADRTENYGYTF
- 12 TRBJ1-5 - TRBV19 TGTGCCAGTACCCACCGCAATCAGCCCCAGCATTTT CASTHRNQPQHF
- 15 TRBJ1-1 - TRBV18 TGTGCCAGCTCACCAGCCAAGGCAGGAAACACTGAAGCTTTCTTT CASSPAKAGNTEAFF
TRBD1 15 TRBJ2-5 once TRBV5-1 TGCGCCAGCAGCTTGGCGACAGGGAACGAAGAGACCCAGTACTTC CASSLATGNEETQYF
TRBD2 15 TRBJ2-7 - TRBV4-3 TGCGCCAGCAGCCAAGCTCCGACTAGCGGGTACGAGCAGTACTTC CASSQAPTSGYEQYF
TRBD1 13 TRBJ2-4 - TRBV11-3 TGTGCCAGCAGTTCAGGGGGCGTAGACATTCAGTACTTC CASSSGGVDIQYF
- 14 TRBJ1-2 - TRBV5-5 TGTGCCAGCAGCTTGGCGGCCAGAGTCTATGGCTACACCTTC CASSLAARVYGYTF
- 13 TRBJ2-3 - TRBV19 TGTGCCAGTAGTATAGGGGGGGAAGATACGCAGTATTTT CASSIGGEDTQYF
TRBD2 15 TRBJ2-1 once TRBV6-5 TGTGCCAGCAGAGCGGGGGCTCTTACCTACAATGAGCAGTTCTTC CASRAGALTYNEQFF
TRBD1 15 TRBJ2-5 - TRBV11-3 TGTGCCAGCAGCCCTGGGACAGGGGGCCAAGAGACCCAGTACTTC CASSPGTGGQETQYF
TRBD1 15 TRBJ1-6 - TRBV14 TGTGCCAGCAGCCAATTCGCGACAGGGAGCTCACCCCTCCACTTT CASSQFATGSSPLHF
TRBD2 14 TRBJ2-1 - TRBV6-6 TGTGCCAGCAGTTACAGCGGGGTACACAATGAGCAGTTCTTC CASSYSGVHNEQFF
- 14 TRBJ2-5 - TRBV2 TGTGCCAGCAAGGGAAGCAGCACTACGGAGACCCAGTACTTC CASKGSSTTETQYF
- 15 TRBJ1-2 - TRBV4-1 TGCGCCAGCAGCCAAGACAGGGGAGCTAACTATGGCTACACCTTC CASSQDRGANYGYTF
TRBD2 17 TRBJ2-2 - TRBV25-1 TGTGCCAGCAGTGCCATTCCGGGACTAGCGAACACCGGGGAGCTGTTTTTT CASSAIPGLANTGELFF
TRBD1 16 TRBJ1-5 - TRBV4-1 TGCGCCAGCAGCCCTTCACTGTCGGGACAGGGGGCTCCACGGCATTTT CASSPSLSGQGAPRHF
- 13 TRBJ1-1 - TRBV27 TGTGCCAGCAGTTTCGGACTTAGCACTGAAGCTTTCTTT CASSFGLSTEAFF
- 13 TRBJ1-6 - TRBV6-5 TGTGCCAGCAGTTACTCGTTCAGTTCACCCCTCCACTTT CASSYSFSSPLHF
- 12 TRBJ2-7 few TRBV14 TGTGCCAGCAGCCAGACAGGCTACGAGCAGTACTTC CASSQTGYEQYF
- 12 TRBJ2-3 - TRBV13 TGTGCCAGCAGCTTAGGGGTGGATACGCAGTATTTT CASSLGVDTQYF
TRBD1 14 TRBJ2-7 - TRBV19 TGTGCCAGTAGTGGGGACAGACCCCCCTACGAGCAGTACTTC CASSGDRPPYEQYF
TRBD1 14 TRBJ1-1 - TRBV19 TGTGCCAGTAGTAGAGGGGACAGGGATTTTGAAGCTTTCTTT CASSRGDRDFEAFF
- 14 TRBJ2-7 - TRBV7-2 TGTGCCAGCAGCTTAGAGGCCGATAGTTGGGAGCAGTACTTC CASSLEADSWEQYF
TRBD1 13 TRBJ1-2 - TRBV30 TGTGCCTGGAAGAAGACAGGGAACTATGGCTACACCTTC CAWKKTGNYGYTF
TRBD1 15 TRBJ2-2 few TRBV14 TGTGCCAGCAGCCACGGACAGGGGCCGACCGGGGAGCTGTTTTTT CASSHGQGPTGELFF